This TCR beta chain derives from a study of cytomegalovirus exposure and HLA in healthy donors. The PCR ran on 60 Vbeta and 13 Jbeta primers. Clones were read by immunoSEQ multiplex PCR, and TCRdb kept only the in-frame ones, dropping some. This specimen shows 100,000 to 150,000 clones; the ten leading clones hold around 1.6%. The study, taken as a whole, reports: A few V segments could not be told apart, such as TRBV6-2 and TRBV6-3, and were left out. Common viral pathogens (according to a later analysis) appeared linked to several of the most significant clusters. TCR beta sequences reportedly predicted most subjects' HLA-A and HLA-B alleles accurately. Most TCR beta V segments were productive about 87% or about 30% of the time in an earlier analysis.

Of note for this clone: The antigen is not known.

The junction had 6 bases not matched to a gene; V was cut back by 1 base and J by 4 bases. CDR1 is SGHAT and CDR2 is FQDESV in the germline V gene (reference sequence). This CDR3 comprises 16 residues. The V and J genes are TRBV11-1 and TRBJ2-2; 7 bases agree with TRBD2. The sequenced sample consisted of PBMCs. This TCR was recovered from a middle-aged woman in good health and CMV-seropositive. CDR3 DNA: TGTGCCAGCAGCTTAGTAGGCGGGAGAACCACCGGGGAGCTGTTTTTT. It specifies CASSLVGGRTTGELFF.